These 21 T cell receptor beta chains share one sample of origin, sequenced in a study of shared clonotypes between healthy human individuals. Method: immunoSEQ multiplex PCR; TCRdb's copy keeps in-frame clones and lacks some. The sample yields about 600,000 clones, about 96% seen once. Sequences were obtained from naive CD4+ T cells sorted from blood. Subset given: CD45RA+ positively selected. The receptors here all came from a woman aged 30 to 39 in good health.

As DNA, the CDR3 is TGTGCCATCAGTGAGTCCGGCCTCGCCGACAATGAGCAGTTCTTC. As protein: CAISESGLADNEQFF. This chain links TRBV10-3 with TRBJ2-1; D remains ambiguous. Trimming took off 0 bases at V and 5 bases at J, with 11 bases between the two ends. The CDR3 covers 15 residues. The germline CDR1 and CDR2 sequences are ENHRY and SYGVKD.

CDR3 sequence: CASRMDSLNYGYTF. For the CDR3, the DNA is TGTGCCAGCAGGATGGACAGTCTAAACTATGGCTACACCTTC. This chain joins TRBV2 and TRBJ1-2, with D maybe TRBD1 (6 bases). Trimming removed 6 bases at V and 2 bases at J, with 13 bases between. The CDR3 has 14 residues. Germline CDR1 SNHLY, CDR2 FYNNEI.

The rearrangement joins TRBV7-2 to TRBJ2-1, with TRBD2 identical over 10 bases. CDR1 and CDR2 (germline): SGHTA, FQGNSA. This CDR3 spans 15 amino acids. V gave up 2 bases and J gave up 6 bases; unmatched junction bases: 4. The CDR3 loop is CASSLQSGRANEQFF. The CDR3 coding sequence is TGTGCCAGCAGCTTACAGAGCGGGAGGGCCAATGAGCAGTTCTTC.

The chain recombines TRBV6-5 with TRBJ2-3, with 10 nucleotides matching TRBD2. The V gene's germline CDR1 is MNHEY and CDR2 SVGAGI. CDR3 length equals 15 residues. J lost 5 bases, V lost 7 bases, and 9 bases had no gene match. The CDR3 DNA reads as TGTGCCAGCAAAAAGACTAGCGGGCGTCGAGATACGCAGTATTTT. It translates to CASKKTSGRRDTQYF.

The chain links TRBV9 to TRBJ1-2, with 9 bases fitting TRBD1. Unmatched junction bases numbered 7, after V lost 6 bases and J lost 4 bases. The CDR3 consists of 14 residues. Germline CDR1 reads SGDLS; CDR2 reads YYNGEE. The CDR3 is CASTTGGFGYGYTF. The CDR3 coding sequence is TGTGCCAGCACCACAGGGGGCTTCGGCTATGGCTACACCTTC.

The rearrangement links TRBV5-1 to TRBJ2-7, with 9 bases matching TRBD2. This CDR3 has 17 residues. Trimming cost V 3 bases and J 6 bases; bases outside gene matches: 16. Germline lookup yields CDR1 SGHRS and CDR2 YFSETQ. CDR3 sequence: CASSSGLAVTRVFEQYF. Here the CDR3 DNA reads TGCGCCAGCAGCTCGGGACTAGCTGTTACTAGGGTTTTCGAGCAGTACTTC. Looking up the rest from reference TRBV5-1 and TRBJ2-7 gives the full variable domain: KAGVTQTPRYLIKTRGQQVTLSCSPISGHRSVSWYQQTPGQGLQFLFEYFSETQRNKGNFPGRFSGRQFSNSRSEMNVSTLELGDSALYLCASSSGLAVTRVFEQYFGPGTRLTVT.

The chain is built from TRBV27 and TRBJ1-4; 8 nucleotides match TRBD1. This CDR3 is 19 amino acids long. CDR1 is MNHEY, CDR2 SMNVEV, per germline (reference sequence). V trimming: 6 bases; J trimming: 0 bases; junction bases outside the gene matches: 15. CDR3 DNA sequence: TGTGCCAGCAGGTCGATAGCAGGGGGCTTAGGTGCAACTAATGAAAAACTGTTTTTT. It yields the protein CASRSIAGGLGATNEKLFF.

The rearrangement uses TRBV5-8 and TRBJ2-5; D is unclear. The V end lost 4 bases, the J end lost 5 bases, and 15 bases lay between the germline ends. Germline CDR1 is SGHTS and CDR2 is YDEGEE. This CDR3 spans 14 amino acids. The CDR3 protein is CASSMDPFSETQYF. The CDR3 coding sequence is TGTGCCAGCAGCATGGACCCGTTCAGCGAGACCCAGTACTTC.

The DNA for the CDR3 is TGCGCCAGCAGCTTGTTTCTAGCGGGAGGGTCTCAAGAGACCCAGTACTTC. Protein product: CASSLFLAGGSQETQYF. V and J are TRBV5-1 and TRBJ2-5, with 12 bases that match TRBD2. The CDR3 spans 17 residues. The J segment lost 2 bases and the V segment lost 1 base, leaving 6 bases of the junction unmatched. Germline V lookup: CDR1 SGHRS, CDR2 YFSETQ.

The V call is TRBV5-4, the J call TRBJ2-4; possibly TRBD1 for D (6 bases). CDR3 length equals 16 residues. Germline V gene lookup returns CDR1 SGHNT and CDR2 YYREEE (reference sequence). V lost 0 bases and J lost 4, with 14 bases in between. As DNA, the CDR3 is TGTGCCAGCAGCTTGGGTCCGGCACAGGGAAAAAACATTCAGTACTTC. The encoded protein is CASSLGPAQGKNIQYF.

The chain recombines TRBV15 with TRBJ2-3; 8 positions agree with TRBD2. The germline V gene has CDR1 LNHNV and CDR2 YYDKDF (reference sequence). This CDR3 region has 17 residues. Losses at the gene ends were 3 bases for V and 2 bases for J; bases not matched to a gene: 10. CDR3 residues: CATSRRGTSKLTDTQYF. CDR3 sequence (DNA): TGTGCCACCAGCAGGCGCGGGACTAGTAAGCTCACAGATACGCAGTATTTT.

The J gene is TRBJ1-5, the V gene TRBV9, with D tentatively TRBD1 (6 bases). Deletions cut 0 bases from V and 7 bases from J, with 20 bases between. The germline CDR1 and CDR2 sequences are SGDLS and YYNGEE. CDR3 length: 17 residues. The CDR3 region has the DNA TGTGCCAGCAGCGTAGGGGGAGGAACAGGGAACGAGCAGCCCCAGCATTTT. It is translated as CASSVGGGTGNEQPQHF.

The V gene is TRBV6-1, the J gene TRBJ1-2; possibly TRBD1 for D (5 bases). Trimming left V 2 bases short and J 8 bases short, with 9 bases between. This CDR3 region has 12 residues. The germline gives CDR1 MNHNS, CDR2 SASEGT. The CDR3 here is CASSEFRVGYTF. CDR3 nucleotide sequence: TGTGCCAGCAGTGAATTCAGGGTCGGCTACACCTTC.

The V gene is TRBV19, the J gene TRBJ2-7; 12 bases are shared with TRBD2. With V trimmed by 3 bases and J by 4 bases, 16 bases remained unmatched. In germline, CDR1 is LNHDA, CDR2 SQIVND (reference sequence). The CDR3 has 19 amino acids. The CDR3 sequence: CASSIHPPSTSGRYYEQYF. Written as DNA, the CDR3 is TGTGCCAGTAGTATCCACCCACCCTCGACTAGCGGGAGATATTACGAGCAGTACTTC. Supplemented by reference TRBV19 and TRBJ2-7, the full variable domain reads DGGITQSPKYLFRKEGQNVTLSCEQNLNHDAMYWYRQDPGQGLRLIYYSQIVNDFQKGDIAEGYSVSREKKESFPLTVTSAQKNPTAFYLCASSIHPPSTSGRYYEQYFGPGTRLTVT.

V is TRBV19 and J is TRBJ1-5, with 9 positions matching TRBD1. In germline, CDR1 is LNHDA, CDR2 SQIVND (reference sequence). The ends lost 3 bases at V and 1 base at J; junction bases unmatched: 4. The CDR3 length is 16 residues. CDR3 sequence (DNA): TGTGCCAGTAGTATGGGGACAGGGAGGAGCAATCAGCCCCAGCATTTT. It yields the protein CASSMGTGRSNQPQHF.

The DNA for the CDR3 is TGCGCCAGCAGCTTGGGTGCAGGGCGGGATGAGCAGTTCTTC. Translating it yields CASSLGAGRDEQFF. This chain links TRBV5-1 with TRBJ2-1; D might be TRBD1 or TRBD2, each matching 5 bases. Germline lookup yields CDR1 SGHRS and CDR2 YFSETQ. V was pared by 0 bases and J by 8 bases, with 12 bases between. There are 14 residues in the CDR3.

V is TRBV30 and J is TRBJ2-5; D perhaps matches TRBD2 (6 bases). Germline CDR1 reads GTSNPN; CDR2 reads SVGIG (reference sequence). Trimming pared 1 base from V and 7 bases from J, leaving 13 bases between. This CDR3 is 13 amino acids long. The CDR3 region is CAWSGATRGTQYF. The CDR3 DNA is TGTGCCTGGAGTGGTGCCACGCGGGGGACCCAGTACTTC.

The chain employs TRBV27 and TRBJ2-1, with D perhaps TRBD2 (5 bases). CDR3 length: 14 residues. Per the germline V gene, CDR1 is MNHEY and CDR2 is SMNVEV (reference sequence). V lost 6 bases to trimming and J lost 8 bases, with 17 bases between them. The CDR3: CASRKLGSLDEQFF. The CDR3 DNA reads TGTGCCAGCAGGAAGCTAGGGAGCCTCGATGAGCAGTTCTTC.

The J gene is TRBJ2-1, the V gene TRBV7-6, with TRBD2 matching 10 bases. Germline CDR1 and CDR2: SGHVS and FNYEAQ. V was clipped by 3 bases and J by 4 bases; unmatched bases: 3. The CDR3 contains 15 residues. The CDR3 spells CASSFTTSGYNEQFF. The CDR3 DNA sequence: TGTGCCAGCAGCTTTACGACTAGCGGGTACAATGAGCAGTTCTTC. The variable domain in full, with the rest retrieved from reference TRBV7-6 and TRBJ2-1, is GAGVSQSPRYKVTKRGQDVALRCDPISGHVSLYWYRQALGQGPEFLTYFNYEAQQDKSGLPNDRFSAERPEGSISTLTIQRTEQRDSAMYRCASSFTTSGYNEQFFGPGTRLTVL.

The V gene is TRBV11-2, the J gene TRBJ1-1, with D tentatively TRBD1 (6 bases). Trimming stripped 1 base from V and 1 base from J, with 10 bases between. The CDR3 is 15 residues long. Germline V gene lookup returns CDR1 SGHAT and CDR2 FQNNGV. The CDR3 spells CASSLVWTENTEAFF. The CDR3 DNA reads as TGTGCCAGCAGCTTAGTGTGGACAGAGAACACTGAAGCTTTCTTT.

This chain links TRBV6-5 with TRBJ1-5; D remains ambiguous. The V gene's germline CDR1 is MNHEY and CDR2 SVGAGI. The CDR3 runs to 14 residues. Trimming shortened V by 6 bases and J by 7 bases, and 16 bases separated the two germline ends. In DNA, the CDR3 is TGTGCCAGCAGACCTCTAACGGGTGGCCAGCCCCAGCATTTT. Its protein is CASRPLTGGQPQHF.